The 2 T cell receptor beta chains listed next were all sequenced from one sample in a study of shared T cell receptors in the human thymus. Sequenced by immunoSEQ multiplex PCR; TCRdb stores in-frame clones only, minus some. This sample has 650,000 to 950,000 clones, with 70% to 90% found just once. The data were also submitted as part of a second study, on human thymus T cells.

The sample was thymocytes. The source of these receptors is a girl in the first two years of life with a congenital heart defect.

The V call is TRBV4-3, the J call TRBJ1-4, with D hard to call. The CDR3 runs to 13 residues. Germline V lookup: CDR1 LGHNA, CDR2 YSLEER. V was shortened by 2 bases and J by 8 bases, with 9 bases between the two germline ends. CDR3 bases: TGCGCCAGCAGCCAAAGCCCCTGGGAAAAACTGTTTTTT. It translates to CASSQSPWEKLFF.

CDR3 coding DNA: TGTGCCAGCGGGCCAAGCTCTGGAAACACCATATATTTT. It is translated as CASGPSSGNTIYF. V and J are TRBV6-5 and TRBJ1-3; D is undetermined. The CDR3 loop spans 13 amino acids. CDR1 is MNHEY and CDR2 is SVGAGI in the germline V gene. V lost 8 bases and J lost 0, with 8 bases in between.